Following are 14 T cell receptor beta chains from one sample sequenced in a study of cytomegalovirus exposure and HLA in healthy donors. Use of 60 Vbeta and 13 Jbeta primers characterized the PCR. Repertoires were generated with immunoSEQ multiplex PCR, while TCRdb's copy carries only in-frame clones and drops some. Of around 150,000 clones listed, roughly 78% were seen once; the top ten hold roughly 6.8%. The sequenced sample was PBMCs. These receptors were obtained from a man in his fifties in good health and CMV-seropositive.

This chain joins TRBV9 and TRBJ2-5, with D perhaps TRBD1 (5 bases). Germline V gene data show CDR1 as SGDLS and CDR2 as YYNGEE. Trimming cost V 0 bases and J 1 base, with 13 bases left between them. This CDR3 region has 16 residues. CDR3 sequence: CASSVGEGAFQETQYF. The CDR3 region has the DNA TGTGCCAGCAGCGTAGGGGAAGGGGCCTTCCAAGAGACCCAGTACTTC. The entire variable domain, with the rest obtained from reference TRBV9 and TRBJ2-5, is as follows: DSGVTQTPKHLITATGQRVTLRCSPRSGDLSVYWYQQSLDQGLQFLIQYYNGEERAKGNILERFSAQQFPDLHSELNLSSLELGDSALYFCASSVGEGAFQETQYFGPGTRLLVL.

This clone was detected only once. The chain is built from TRBV6-4 and TRBJ2-7; the match to TRBD2 covers 13 bases. J lost 2 bases, V lost 5 bases, and 9 bases had no gene match. This CDR3 comprises 17 residues. Germline V lookup: CDR1 MRHNA, CDR2 SNTAGT. This CDR3 reads CASSTTSGRVLPYEQYF. The CDR3 DNA reads TGTGCCAGCAGTACAACTAGCGGGAGGGTCCTTCCCTACGAGCAGTACTTC.

The chain uses TRBV5-6 and TRBJ1-2, with 8 bases fitting TRBD1. Trimming removed 1 base from V and 2 bases from J; junction bases left unmatched: 4. There are 15 residues in the CDR3. The germline CDR1 and CDR2 sequences are SGHDT and YYEEEE. CDR3 DNA: TGTGCCAGCAGCTTGTATTGGACAGGGAACTATGGCTACACCTTC. Amino acid sequence: CASSLYWTGNYGYTF.

V gene TRBV27 combines with J gene TRBJ1-5; TRBD1 agrees at 7 bases. The CDR3 runs 14 residues. V was clipped by 6 bases and J by 4 bases; unmatched bases: 6. Germline CDR1 is MNHEY and CDR2 is SMNVEV (reference sequence). The CDR3: CASSDREKNQPQHF. In DNA form, the CDR3 reads TGTGCCAGCAGCGACAGGGAAAAGAATCAGCCCCAGCATTTT.

This clone has just one count. J is TRBJ1-1 and V is TRBV5-1; D is unclear. The ends were cut back, 0 bases at V and 5 bases at J, with 11 bases in the middle. Per the germline V gene, CDR1 is SGHRS and CDR2 is YFSETQ. The CDR3 has 14 amino acids. The CDR3 nucleotides read TGCGCCAGCAGCTTGGCACAGATCGCGACTGAAGCTTTCTTT. This encodes CASSLAQIATEAFF.

The chain carries TRBV18 and TRBJ2-3, with 9 bases lining up with TRBD2. V shed 0 bases, J shed 3 bases, and the junction held 7 bases outside the gene matches. Germline CDR1 KGHSH, CDR2 LQKENI. This CDR3 is 17 amino acids long. The CDR3 sequence is CASSPPLAGYRTDTQYF. The CDR3 nucleotides are TGTGCCAGCTCACCACCGCTAGCGGGGTATCGTACAGATACGCAGTATTTT.

The chain combines TRBV28 with TRBJ1-3, with TRBD1 matching 8 bases. Trimming removed 4 bases from V and 7 bases from J; junction bases left unmatched: 6. The CDR3 length is 14 residues. CDR1 is MDHEN and CDR2 is SYDVKM in the germline V gene. In DNA, the CDR3 is TGTGCCAGCAGTTCCCCAGGGGGCTTGAACACCATATATTTT. This codes for CASSSPGGLNTIYF.

The V call is TRBV7-2, the J call TRBJ1-2; 12 bases are shared with TRBD1. The V and J ends lost 3 bases and 5 bases, in that order; junction bases with no gene match: 13. This CDR3 comprises 18 residues. CDR1 SGHTA and CDR2 FQGNSA come from the germline V gene. The CDR3 DNA follows: TGTGCCAGCAGCTTCGGGGCGGGACAGGGGGCGAGATGGTATGGCTACACCTTC. It yields the protein CASSFGAGQGARWYGYTF.

The chain is built from TRBV6-6 and TRBJ1-5; TRBD1 matches 8 bases. Germline trimming cut 2 bases from V and 7 bases from J; bases unmatched to any gene: 7. This CDR3 has 15 amino acids. Germline loops: CDR1 MNHNY, CDR2 SVGAGI (reference sequence). In nucleotides, the CDR3 is TGTGCCAGCAGTTACGGGGGACAGGTAGAGCAGCCCCAGCATTTT. Translation: CASSYGGQVEQPQHF.

This chain connects TRBV6-1 to TRBJ2-7; D not resolved. Germline assignment: CDR1 MNHNS and CDR2 SASEGT. This CDR3 is 15 amino acids long. V was shortened by 4 bases and J by 3 bases, with 16 bases between the two germline ends. The CDR3 spells CASSGLNSPLYEQYF. Here the CDR3 DNA reads TGTGCCAGCAGTGGACTTAATTCCCCTCTCTACGAGCAGTACTTC.

The rearrangement joins TRBV27 to TRBJ2-3, with D possibly matching TRBD2 (5 bases). Per the germline V gene, CDR1 is MNHEY and CDR2 is SMNVEV (reference sequence). The CDR3 is made up of 17 amino acids. Trimming pared 5 bases from V and 0 bases from J, leaving 18 bases between. The CDR3 nucleotides read TGTGCCAGCAGTCTTCTTAGTGTGGGAGCGAGCACAGATACGCAGTATTTT. Translated, it gives CASSLLSVGASTDTQYF.

The genes are TRBV5-1 and TRBJ2-7, with 11 bases identical to TRBD1. After removal of 4 bases from V and 6 bases from J, the junction contained 6 bases not matched to a gene. CDR1 and CDR2 from the germline V gene are SGHRS and YFSETQ. The CDR3 loop spans 14 amino acids. CDR3 sequence reads: CASSGGQGAREQYF. Written as DNA, the CDR3 is TGCGCCAGCAGCGGCGGACAGGGGGCGCGCGAGCAGTACTTC.

In its sample, this clone is medium-sized. The chain has TRBV11-2 and TRBJ2-3, with a tentative D call TRBD1 (6 bases). CDR3 length: 15 amino acids. Per the germline V gene, CDR1 is SGHAT and CDR2 is FQNNGV. V lost 4 bases and J lost 1, with 12 bases in between. CDR3 amino acids: CASSSYRVGTDTQYF. CDR3 sequence (DNA): TGTGCCAGCAGCTCGTACAGGGTCGGCACAGATACGCAGTATTTT.

The gene calls are TRBV16 and TRBJ2-7; 7 nucleotides align to TRBD1. This CDR3 has 14 amino acids. Germline-derived CDR1 and CDR2 are KGHSY and FQNENV. V was pared by 4 bases and J by 3 bases, with 6 bases of the junction left unmatched. The CDR3 DNA reads as TGTGCCAGCAGCCTCAAGGACAGGAACTACGAGCAGTACTTC. This gives the protein CASSLKDRNYEQYF.